This T cell receptor (beta chain) was sequenced in a study of Graves' ophthalmopathy and Graves' hyperthyroidism (dated by TCRdb to 2016 to 2019). As for the study more broadly: Peripheral blood was collected before any treatment was given, at the time of initial diagnosis. After sampling, hyperthyroidism patients received methimazole starting at 30 mg daily, and ophthalmopathy patients received high-dose intravenous methylprednisolone. In total, approximately 130 blood samples were TCR-sequenced: approximately 42 ophthalmopathy, some 75 hyperthyroidism and approximately 17 hyperthyroidism-to-ophthalmopathy patients. To tell Graves' ophthalmopathy apart from Graves' hyperthyroidism, and to predict which patients would progress to ophthalmopathy, the study relied on TCR beta repertoire signatures. In over five hyperthyroidism patients, T-cell repertoires of thyroid tissue and blood were compared. For independent validation, a separate cohort was made up of 18 to 20 hyperthyroidism patients plus 17 patients who later progressed from hyperthyroidism to ophthalmopathy. To explore V-J signatures that distinguish ophthalmopathy from hyperthyroidism, a discovery set of 100 patients was enrolled, made up of around 40 with ophthalmopathy and around 60 with stable hyperthyroidism.

The germline V gene (reference sequence) provides CDR1 DFQATT and CDR2 SNEGSKA. Unmatched junction bases come to 6, with V trimmed by 6 bases and J by 7 bases. Inclusive of the bounding cysteine and phenylalanine, the CDR3 is 11 residues long. Only CDR3 DNA is held: 33 bases, read in frame from base 1. The paper's findings and limits, for the study overall: Sample size was not statistically predetermined, and group allocation was not concealed from the investigators. In validation, the model predicted ophthalmopathy progression with 70.59% sensitivity and 72.22% specificity; 12 predicted patients were CT-confirmed with GO in a median of approximately six months. Most expanded thyroid clonotypes with frequency above 0.001 were also detected in blood, suggesting blood repertoires may reflect the thyroid immune response. Ophthalmopathy was separated from stable hyperthyroidism by the 13-signature model with about 90% sensitivity and about 83% specificity in cross-validation and with 80%/75% in the test set.

For repertoire sequencing, TCR beta CDR3 regions were amplified from RNA transcripts. A first-round RT-PCR used HTBI primers with the Qiagen OneStep RT-PCR kit, followed by a second-round multiplex PCR, size selection and purification. The libraries underwent paired-end sequencing with 100 bp reads on an Illumina HiSeq2000. The authors processed their data as follows. Reads were processed with SOAPnuke, discarding reads with adapters, uncalled bases, mean Phred below 15, or no exact constant-primer or identifier match. COPE v1.2.5 was used to merge the high-quality paired reads. Each unique nucleotide sequence was treated as a clonotype, and MiTCR v1.1 was used to align the clonotypes to the IMGT TRB V, D and J references. Analysis was restricted to V-J combinations with a frequency above 0.0001, which covered about 99% of repertoires. For each V-J combination, a TCR clonal expansion and chaos score was defined as the ratio of F50 clonal expansion to chaos observed in the TCRdist matrix. Welch's t-statistics and random forest were used to reduce the features to approximately 13 V-J combinations, which were then used as input to a naive Bayes classifier. The similarity between thyroid and blood repertoires was quantified using the Morisita-Horn index. The public reads were reprocessed in TCRdb via fastp at Q25 and MiXCR, keeping in-frame beta chains. For every CDR3 protein sequence, its rows merge into one entry that carries the most common genes and DNA. The V and J calls come from TCRdb's annotation, not from the publication. Present in this sample are about 640,000 distinct CDR3 sequences, about 41% of which were seen just once. The leading ten clones occupy around 3.3% of the sample.

Patients with ophthalmopathy had moderately to severely active disease, with a Clinical Activity Score of 3 or more, a NOSPECS grade of 4 or more, and a disease duration of less than 3 months. Anyone with other autoimmune diseases, uncontrolled infections, pregnancy or lactation was excluded from the study. Diagnosis was based on clinical symptoms, serum thyroxine, TRAb, thyroid ultrasound and orbital computed tomography. Using Ficoll-Paque density gradient centrifugation, PBMCs were isolated from about 9.4 ml of fresh peripheral blood. Trizol reagent was used to extract the total RNA, and its quality was then checked on an Agilent 2100 Bioanalyzer. This clonotype was detected ten times or more. The antigen it recognizes is unknown. Within one base of it there is no much larger clone, and no base qualities were kept.

The rearrangement joined TRBV20-1 to TRBJ2-7; a stretch of 7 junction bases matches TRBD1. The receptor was derived from an adult man with Graves' ophthalmopathy. Sequencing was done on a sample of peripheral blood. The sequenced DNA is TGCAGTGCGCTACAGGGGAATGAGCAGTACTTC. It codes for CSALQGNEQYF.